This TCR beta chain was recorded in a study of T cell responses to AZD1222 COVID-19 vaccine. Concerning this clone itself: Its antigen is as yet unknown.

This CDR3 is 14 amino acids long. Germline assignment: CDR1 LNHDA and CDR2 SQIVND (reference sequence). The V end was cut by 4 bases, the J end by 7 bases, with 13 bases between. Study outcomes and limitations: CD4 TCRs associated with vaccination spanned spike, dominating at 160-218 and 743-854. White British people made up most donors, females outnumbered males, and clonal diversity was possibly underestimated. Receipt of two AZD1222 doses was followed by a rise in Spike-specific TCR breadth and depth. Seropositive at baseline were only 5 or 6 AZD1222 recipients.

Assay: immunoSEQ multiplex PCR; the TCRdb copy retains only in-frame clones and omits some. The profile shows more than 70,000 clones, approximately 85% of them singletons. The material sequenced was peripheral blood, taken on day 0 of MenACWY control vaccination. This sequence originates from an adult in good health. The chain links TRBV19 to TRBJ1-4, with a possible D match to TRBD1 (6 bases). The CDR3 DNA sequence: TGTGCCAGTAGTAGCACCGGGGGCCGTGAAAAACTGTTTTTT. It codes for CASSSTGGREKLFF. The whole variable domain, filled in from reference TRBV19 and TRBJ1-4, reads DGGITQSPKYLFRKEGQNVTLSCEQNLNHDAMYWYRQDPGQGLRLIYYSQIVNDFQKGDIAEGYSVSREKKESFPLTVTSAQKNPTAFYLCASSSTGGREKLFFGSGTQLSVL.